The source of this TCR beta chain is a study of siplizumab effects on memory and regulatory T cells. Study-wide results and limits: The Treg-derived share of mappable alloreactive CD4+ clones averaged roughly 70% with siplizumab and around 26% in controls. Neither a naive nor a memory phenotype was assignable to roughly 80-95% of proliferating CD4+ or CD8+ clones.

Per individual sample, 9.9 x 10^4 or so TCR templates were assayed. Clones were sequenced by immunoSEQ multiplex PCR, and TCRdb holds only the in-frame ones, with some missing. The sample contains roughly 82,000 clones, roughly 87% of which appear only once. With regard to this clone: The target antigen is unknown.

The CDR3 consists of 12 residues. Between the trimmed V and J ends, which lost 3 bases and 4 bases, there was a span of 5 bases. Per germline, CDR1 SGHNT and CDR2 YENEEA. Sequenced sample: Tregs sorted from blood. The gene calls are TRBV11-3 and TRBJ2-3; TRBD1 or TRBD2 may be the D gene (5 bases each). This TCR was recovered from a human donor in good health. This CDR3 is CASSLGADTQYF. CDR3 DNA: TGTGCCAGCAGCTTGGGGGCAGATACGCAGTATTTT.